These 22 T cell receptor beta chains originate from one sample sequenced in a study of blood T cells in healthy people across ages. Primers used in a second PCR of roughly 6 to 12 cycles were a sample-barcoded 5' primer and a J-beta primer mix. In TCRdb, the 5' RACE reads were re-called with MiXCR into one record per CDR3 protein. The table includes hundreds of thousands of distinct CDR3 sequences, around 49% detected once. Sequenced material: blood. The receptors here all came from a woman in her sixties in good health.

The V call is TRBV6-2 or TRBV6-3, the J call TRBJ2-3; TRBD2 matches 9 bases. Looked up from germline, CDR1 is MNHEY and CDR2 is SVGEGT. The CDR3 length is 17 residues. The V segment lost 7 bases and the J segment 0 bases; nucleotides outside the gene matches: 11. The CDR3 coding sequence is TGTGCCAGCACCGTAAACCGACTAGCGGAGAGCACAGATACGCAGTATTTT. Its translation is CASTVNRLAESTDTQYF.

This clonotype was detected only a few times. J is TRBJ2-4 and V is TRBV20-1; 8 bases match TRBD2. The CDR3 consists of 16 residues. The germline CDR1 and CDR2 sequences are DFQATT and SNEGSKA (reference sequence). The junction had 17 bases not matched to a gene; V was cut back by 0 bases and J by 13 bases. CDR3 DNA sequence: TGCAGTGCTAGAGATCGGGTAGCGGGGAGCCGGTATGAGCAGTACTTC. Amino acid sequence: CSARDRVAGSRYEQYF.

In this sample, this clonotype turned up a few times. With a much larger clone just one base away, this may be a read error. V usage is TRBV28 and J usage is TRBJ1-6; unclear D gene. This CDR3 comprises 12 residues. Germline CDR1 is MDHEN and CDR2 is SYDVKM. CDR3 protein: CASNRNNSPPHF. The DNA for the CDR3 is TGTGCCAGCAACAGAAATAATTCACCCCCCCACTTT.

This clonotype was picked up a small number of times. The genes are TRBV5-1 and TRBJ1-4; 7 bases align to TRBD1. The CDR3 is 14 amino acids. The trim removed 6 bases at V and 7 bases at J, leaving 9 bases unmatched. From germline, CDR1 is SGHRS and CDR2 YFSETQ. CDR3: CASTQGVGGEKLFF. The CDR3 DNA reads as TGCGCCAGCACCCAGGGGGTCGGAGGTGAAAAACTGTTTTTT. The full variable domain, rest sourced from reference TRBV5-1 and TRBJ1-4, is KAGVTQTPRYLIKTRGQQVTLSCSPISGHRSVSWYQQTPGQGLQFLFEYFSETQRNKGNFPGRFSGRQFSNSRSEMNVSTLELGDSALYLCASTQGVGGEKLFFGSGTQLSVL.

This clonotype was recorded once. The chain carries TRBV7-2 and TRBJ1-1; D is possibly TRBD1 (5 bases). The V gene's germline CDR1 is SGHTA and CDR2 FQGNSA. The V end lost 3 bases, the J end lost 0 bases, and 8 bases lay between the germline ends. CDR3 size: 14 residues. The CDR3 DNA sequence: TGTGCCAGCAGCTTTGGGACGATGAACACTGAAGCTTTCTTT. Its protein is CASSFGTMNTEAFF. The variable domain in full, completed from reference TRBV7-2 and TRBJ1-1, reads GAGVSQSPSNKVTEKGKDVELRCDPISGHTALYWYRQSLGQGLEFLIYFQGNSAPDKSGLPSDRFSAERTGGSVSTLTIQRTQQEDSAVYLCASSFGTMNTEAFFGQGTRLTVV.

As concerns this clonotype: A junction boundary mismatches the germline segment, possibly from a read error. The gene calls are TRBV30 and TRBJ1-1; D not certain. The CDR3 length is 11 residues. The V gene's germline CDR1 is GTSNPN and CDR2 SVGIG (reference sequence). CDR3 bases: TGTGCCGGGAGTCCAGACACTGAAGCTTTCTTT. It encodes CAGSPDTEAFF.

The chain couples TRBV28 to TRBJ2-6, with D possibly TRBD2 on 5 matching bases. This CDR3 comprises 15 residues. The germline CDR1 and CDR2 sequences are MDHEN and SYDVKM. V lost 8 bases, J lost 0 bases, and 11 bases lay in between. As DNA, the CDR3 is TGTGCCAGCTTCCCACGGGGCTCTGGGGCCAACGTCCTGACTTTC. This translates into CASFPRGSGANVLTF.

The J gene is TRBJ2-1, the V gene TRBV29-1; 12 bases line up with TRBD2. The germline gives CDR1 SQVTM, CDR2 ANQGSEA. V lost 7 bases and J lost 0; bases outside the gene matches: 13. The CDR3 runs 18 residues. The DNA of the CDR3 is TGCAGCGGCCTGGCTAGCGGGAGGGCCACCAGCTCCTACAATGAGCAGTTCTTC. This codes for CSGLASGRATSSYNEQFF.

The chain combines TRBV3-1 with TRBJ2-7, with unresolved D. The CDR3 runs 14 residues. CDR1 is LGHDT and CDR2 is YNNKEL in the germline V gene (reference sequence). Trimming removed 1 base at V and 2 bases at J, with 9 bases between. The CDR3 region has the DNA TGTGCCAGCAGCCAAGGGCCCCAGACCTACGAGCAGTACTTC. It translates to CASSQGPQTYEQYF.

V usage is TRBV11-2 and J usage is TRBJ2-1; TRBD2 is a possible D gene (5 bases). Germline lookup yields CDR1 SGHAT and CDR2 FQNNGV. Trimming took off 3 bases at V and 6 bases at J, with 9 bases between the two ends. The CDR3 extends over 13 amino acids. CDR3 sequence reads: CASSLDLSNEQFF. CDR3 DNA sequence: TGTGCCAGCAGCTTGGACTTGTCCAATGAGCAGTTCTTC.

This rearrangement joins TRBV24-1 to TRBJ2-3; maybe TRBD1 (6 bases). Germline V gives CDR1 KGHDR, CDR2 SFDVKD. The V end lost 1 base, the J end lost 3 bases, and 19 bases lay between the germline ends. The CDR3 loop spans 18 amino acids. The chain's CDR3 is CATSDFSPGQRRTDTQYF. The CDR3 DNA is TGTGCCACCAGTGATTTTTCCCCCGGACAGAGAAGAACAGATACGCAGTATTTT.

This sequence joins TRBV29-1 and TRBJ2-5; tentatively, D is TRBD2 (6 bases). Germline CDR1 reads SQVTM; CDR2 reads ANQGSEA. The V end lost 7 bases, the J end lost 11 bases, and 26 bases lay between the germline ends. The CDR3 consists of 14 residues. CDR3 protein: CSAARQGGNNEQYF. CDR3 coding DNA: TGCAGCGCCGCGAGGCAGGGAGGTAACAATGAGCAGTACTTC.

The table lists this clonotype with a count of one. CDR3 sequence (DNA): TGCAGCGCCCGGTCGACTGAAGCTTTCTTT. This translates into CSARSTEAFF. The V call is TRBV29-1, the J call TRBJ1-1; the D is unclear. CDR1 and CDR2 from the germline V gene are SQVTM and ANQGSEA. This CDR3 spans 10 amino acids. Trimming pared 7 bases from V and 5 bases from J, leaving 8 bases between. The full variable domain, rest sourced from reference TRBV29-1 and TRBJ1-1, is SAVISQKPSRDICQRGTSLTIQCQVDSQVTMMFWYRQQPGQSLTLIATANQGSEATYESGFVIDKFPISRPNLTFSTLTVSNMSPEDSSIYLCSARSTEAFFGQGTRLTVV.

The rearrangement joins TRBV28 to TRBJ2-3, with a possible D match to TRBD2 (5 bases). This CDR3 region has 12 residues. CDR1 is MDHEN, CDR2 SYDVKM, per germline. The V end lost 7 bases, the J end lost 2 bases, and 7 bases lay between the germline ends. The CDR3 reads CASIGDTDTQYF. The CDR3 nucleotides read TGTGCCAGCATCGGGGACACAGATACGCAGTATTTT.

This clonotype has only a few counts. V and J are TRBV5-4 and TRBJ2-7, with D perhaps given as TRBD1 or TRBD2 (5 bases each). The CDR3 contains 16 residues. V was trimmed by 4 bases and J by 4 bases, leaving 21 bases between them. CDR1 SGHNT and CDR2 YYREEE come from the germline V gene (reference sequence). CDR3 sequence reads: CASSRSGSGAEYEQYF. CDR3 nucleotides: TGTGCCAGCAGCCGCTCCGGGTCCGGGGCGGAATACGAGCAGTACTTC.

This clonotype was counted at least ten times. CDR3 protein: CASRSYNEQFF. In nucleotides, the CDR3 is TGTGCCAGCCGCTCCTACAATGAGCAGTTCTTC. The rearrangement links TRBV6-5 to TRBJ2-1; D is unclear. CDR3 size: 11 residues. V gave up 8 bases and J gave up 0 bases, with 2 bases separating them. In germline, CDR1 is MNHEY, CDR2 SVGAGI.

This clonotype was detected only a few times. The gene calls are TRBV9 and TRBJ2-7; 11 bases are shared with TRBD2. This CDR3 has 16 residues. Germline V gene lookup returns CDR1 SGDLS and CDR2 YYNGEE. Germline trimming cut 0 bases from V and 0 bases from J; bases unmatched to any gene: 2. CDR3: CASSVGTSGSSYEQYF. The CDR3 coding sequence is TGTGCCAGCAGCGTAGGAACTAGCGGGAGCTCCTACGAGCAGTACTTC.

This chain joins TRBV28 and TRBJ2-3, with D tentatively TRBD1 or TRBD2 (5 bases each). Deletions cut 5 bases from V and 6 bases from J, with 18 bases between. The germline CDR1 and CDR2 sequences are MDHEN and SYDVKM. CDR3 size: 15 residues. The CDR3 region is CASSPSGAGIDTQYF. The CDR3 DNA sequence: TGTGCCAGCAGTCCCTCTGGGGCGGGTATCGATACGCAGTATTTT.

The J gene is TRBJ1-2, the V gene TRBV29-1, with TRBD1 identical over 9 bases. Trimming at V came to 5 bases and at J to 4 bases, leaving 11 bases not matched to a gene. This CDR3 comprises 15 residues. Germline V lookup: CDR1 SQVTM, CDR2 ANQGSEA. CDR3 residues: CSVRGQGLGPYGYTF. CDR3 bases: TGCAGCGTTCGGGGACAGGGCCTGGGTCCCTATGGCTACACCTTC.

The CDR3 nucleotides read TGCGCCAGCAGCCAAGACGGGGGGACTCGCACAGATACGCAGTATTTT. Translation: CASSQDGGTRTDTQYF. The chain employs TRBV4-3 and TRBJ2-3, with TRBD2 matching 7 bases. From germline, CDR1 is LGHNA and CDR2 YSLEER. The CDR3 extends over 16 amino acids. J was trimmed by 1 base and V by 0 bases; bases with no gene match: 4.

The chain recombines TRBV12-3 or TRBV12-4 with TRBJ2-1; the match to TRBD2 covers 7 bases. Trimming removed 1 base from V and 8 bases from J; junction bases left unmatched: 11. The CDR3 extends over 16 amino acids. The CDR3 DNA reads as TGTGCCAGCAGTTTAGTGGCTAGCGGAACCAGGGATGAGCAGTTCTTC. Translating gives CASSLVASGTRDEQFF.

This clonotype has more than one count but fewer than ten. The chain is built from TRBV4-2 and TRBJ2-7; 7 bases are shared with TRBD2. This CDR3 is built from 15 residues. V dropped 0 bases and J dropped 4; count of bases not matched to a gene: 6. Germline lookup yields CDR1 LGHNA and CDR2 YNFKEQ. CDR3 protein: CASSQDKGLLYEQYF. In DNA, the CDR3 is TGTGCCAGCAGCCAAGATAAGGGACTACTATACGAGCAGTACTTC.